Listed below are T cell receptor beta chains from one sample, sequenced in a study of cytomegalovirus exposure and HLA in healthy donors. Generated by immunoSEQ multiplex PCR, the TCRdb table keeps only in-frame clones and is missing some. This table holds around 150,000 clones, about 76% found once. Sequencing input: PBMCs. The source is a male donor in good health and CMV-seropositive. Both conserved end residues are part of each CDR3. D genes are given only for firm matches. Only part of the rows carry a size: once, few, many, or a class if the clone is expanded.

DNA: TGTGCCAGCAGCTCGACCGGGGGGTCAGAGACCCAGTACTTC
CDR3: CASSSTGGSETQYF
J: TRBJ2-5
V: TRBV7-3
size: .
D: TRBD2

DNA: TGTGCCAGCAGGACAGGGGTTGGGGCCAACGTCCTGACTTTC
CDR3: CASRTGVGANVLTF
J: TRBJ2-6
V: TRBV6-1
size: .
D: TRBD1

DNA: TGCGCCAGCAGCCATGCCGGGACTTCATATTTT
CDR3: CASSHAGTSYF
J: TRBJ1-3
V: TRBV4-1
size: .
D: .

DNA: TGTGCTAGTGGTTTGGTAGGCCAGGGGGAAAAACTGTTTTTT
CDR3: CASGLVGQGEKLFF
J: TRBJ1-4
V: TRBV12-5
size: few
D: .

DNA: TGTGCCAGCAGCCAAGTAGGCGGACTAGCGGCCAACAATGAGCAGTTCTTC
CDR3: CASSQVGGLAANNEQFF
J: TRBJ2-1
V: TRBV14
size: .
D: TRBD2

DNA: TGTGCCAGCAGCTTAGGGTTGGACAGGGAAGAGCAGTACTTC
CDR3: CASSLGLDREEQYF
J: TRBJ2-7
V: TRBV7-2
size: .
D: TRBD1

DNA: TGTGCCAGCAGCTTAACCGGGAGAGCAACTGAAGCTTTCTTT
CDR3: CASSLTGRATEAFF
J: TRBJ1-1
V: TRBV7-3
size: .
D: .

DNA: TGTGCCAGCAGTTATAACCGGGACAGGGAGGTTGCAACTAATGAAAAACTGTTTTTT
CDR3: CASSYNRDREVATNEKLFF
J: TRBJ1-4
V: TRBV2
size: few
D: TRBD1

DNA: TGTGCCAGTAGTATCTTGAACACCGGGGAGCTGTTTTTT
CDR3: CASSILNTGELFF
J: TRBJ2-2
V: TRBV19
size: .
D: .

DNA: TGTGCCAGCAGTGAGCCGACCACAGGGATTGGAAACACCATATATTTT
CDR3: CASSEPTTGIGNTIYF
J: TRBJ1-3
V: TRBV2
size: .
D: .

DNA: TGTGCCAGCAGTGAATGCCAGATCTATGGCTACACCTTC
CDR3: CASSECQIYGYTF
J: TRBJ1-2
V: TRBV6-4
size: .
D: .

DNA: TGTGCCAGCAGCTTAGGCCAGGAGGGAGGGTTGGAGACCCAGTACTTC
CDR3: CASSLGQEGGLETQYF
J: TRBJ2-5
V: TRBV13
size: .
D: TRBD2

DNA: TGTGCCAGCAGCGACGACAGGGATGGGTACAATGAGCAGTTCTTC
CDR3: CASSDDRDGYNEQFF
J: TRBJ2-1
V: TRBV5-6
size: .
D: TRBD1

DNA: TGCGCCAGCAGCCAAGGGACTGGCACCTACGAGCAGTACTTC
CDR3: CASSQGTGTYEQYF
J: TRBJ2-7
V: TRBV4-3
size: .
D: .